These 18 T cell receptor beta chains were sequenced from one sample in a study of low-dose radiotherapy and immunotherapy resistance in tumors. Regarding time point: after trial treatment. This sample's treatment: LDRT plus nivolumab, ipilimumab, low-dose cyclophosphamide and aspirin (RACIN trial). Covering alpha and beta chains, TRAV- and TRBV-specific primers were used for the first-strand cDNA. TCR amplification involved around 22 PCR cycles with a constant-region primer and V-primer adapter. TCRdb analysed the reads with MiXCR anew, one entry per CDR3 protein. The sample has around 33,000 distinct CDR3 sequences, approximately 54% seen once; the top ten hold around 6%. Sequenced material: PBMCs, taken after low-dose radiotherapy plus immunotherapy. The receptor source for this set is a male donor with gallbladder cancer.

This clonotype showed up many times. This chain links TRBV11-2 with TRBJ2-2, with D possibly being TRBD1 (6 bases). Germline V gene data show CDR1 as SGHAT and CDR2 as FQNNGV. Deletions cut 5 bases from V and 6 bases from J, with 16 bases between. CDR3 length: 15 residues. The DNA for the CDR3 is TGTGCCAGCAGCGCAGCAAGTCACAGGGCCGGGGAGCTGTTTTTT. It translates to CASSAASHRAGELFF.

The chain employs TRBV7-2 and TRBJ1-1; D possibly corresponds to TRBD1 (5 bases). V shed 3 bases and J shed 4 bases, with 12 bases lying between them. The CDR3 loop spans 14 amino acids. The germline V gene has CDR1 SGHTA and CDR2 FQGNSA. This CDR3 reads CASSFSGRGTEAFF. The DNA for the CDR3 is TGTGCCAGCAGCTTCTCAGGGCGGGGCACTGAAGCTTTCTTT.

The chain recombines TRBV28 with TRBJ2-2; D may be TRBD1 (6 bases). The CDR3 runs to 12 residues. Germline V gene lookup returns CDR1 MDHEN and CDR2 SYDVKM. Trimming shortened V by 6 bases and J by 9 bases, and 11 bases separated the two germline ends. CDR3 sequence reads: CASSQGIWELFF. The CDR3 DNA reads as TGTGCCAGCAGCCAGGGGATCTGGGAGCTGTTTTTT.

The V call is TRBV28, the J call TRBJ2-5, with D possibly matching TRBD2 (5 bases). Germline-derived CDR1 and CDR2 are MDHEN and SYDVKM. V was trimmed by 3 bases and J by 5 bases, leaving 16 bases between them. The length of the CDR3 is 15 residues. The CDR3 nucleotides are TGTGCCAGCAGTTTTGTTGACGGGGTGTGGGAGACCCAGTACTTC. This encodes CASSFVDGVWETQYF.

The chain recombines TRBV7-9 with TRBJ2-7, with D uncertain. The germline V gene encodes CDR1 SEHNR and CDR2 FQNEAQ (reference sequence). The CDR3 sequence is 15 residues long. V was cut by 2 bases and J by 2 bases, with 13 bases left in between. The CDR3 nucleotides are TGTGCCAGCAGCTTACAGGCCGGATTTACCTACGAGCAGTACTTC. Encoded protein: CASSLQAGFTYEQYF.

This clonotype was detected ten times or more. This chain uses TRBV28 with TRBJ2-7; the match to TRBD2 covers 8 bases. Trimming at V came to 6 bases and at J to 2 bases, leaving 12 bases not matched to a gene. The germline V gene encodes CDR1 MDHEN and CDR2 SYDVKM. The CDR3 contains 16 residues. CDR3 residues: CASRTEGLGSAYEQYF. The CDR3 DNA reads TGTGCCAGCAGGACGGAGGGACTAGGTTCTGCCTACGAGCAGTACTTC.

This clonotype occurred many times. The CDR3 spells CSARSSGHGDEQYF. The CDR3 DNA sequence: TGCAGTGCGAGGTCTAGCGGGCATGGAGACGAGCAGTACTTC. The genes are TRBV20-1 and TRBJ2-7; 8 positions match TRBD2. The V segment lost 6 bases and the J segment 5 bases; nucleotides outside the gene matches: 12. This CDR3 spans 14 amino acids. The V gene's germline CDR1 is DFQATT and CDR2 SNEGSKA (reference sequence).

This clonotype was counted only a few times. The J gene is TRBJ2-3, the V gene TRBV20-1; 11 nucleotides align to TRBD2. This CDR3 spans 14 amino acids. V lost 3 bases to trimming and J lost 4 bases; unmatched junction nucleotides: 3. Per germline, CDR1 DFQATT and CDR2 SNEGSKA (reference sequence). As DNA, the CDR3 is TGCAGTGCTAGTAGCGGGGGGGCGTCAGATACGCAGTATTTT. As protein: CSASSGGASDTQYF.

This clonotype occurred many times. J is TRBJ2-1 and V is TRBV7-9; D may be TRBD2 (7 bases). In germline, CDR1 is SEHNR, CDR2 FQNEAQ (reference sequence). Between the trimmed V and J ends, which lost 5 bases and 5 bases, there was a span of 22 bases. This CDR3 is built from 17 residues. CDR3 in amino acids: CASSPGQRGGFDNEQFF. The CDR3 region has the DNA TGTGCCAGCAGCCCCGGCCAAAGGGGGGGCTTCGACAATGAGCAGTTCTTC.

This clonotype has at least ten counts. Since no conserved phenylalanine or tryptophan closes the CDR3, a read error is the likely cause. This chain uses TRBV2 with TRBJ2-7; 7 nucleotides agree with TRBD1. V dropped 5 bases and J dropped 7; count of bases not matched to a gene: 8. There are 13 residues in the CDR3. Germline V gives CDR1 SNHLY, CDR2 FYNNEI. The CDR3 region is CASSRTGPEEQYL. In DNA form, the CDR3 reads TGTGCCAGCAGTCGGACAGGCCCCGAGGAGCAGTACTTG.

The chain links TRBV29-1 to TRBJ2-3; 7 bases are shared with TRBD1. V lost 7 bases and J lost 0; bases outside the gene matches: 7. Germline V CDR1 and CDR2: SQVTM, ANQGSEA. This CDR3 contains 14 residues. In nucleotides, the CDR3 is TGCAGCGCTACTAGGACAGGTAGCACAGATACGCAGTATTTT. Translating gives CSATRTGSTDTQYF.

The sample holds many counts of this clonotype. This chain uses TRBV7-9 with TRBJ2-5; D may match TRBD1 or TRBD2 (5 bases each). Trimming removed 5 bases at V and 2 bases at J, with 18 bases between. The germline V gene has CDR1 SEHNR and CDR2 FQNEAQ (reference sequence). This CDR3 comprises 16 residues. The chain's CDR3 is CASSPWDGEVQETQYF. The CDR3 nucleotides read TGTGCCAGCAGCCCCTGGGACGGAGAAGTACAAGAGACCCAGTACTTC.

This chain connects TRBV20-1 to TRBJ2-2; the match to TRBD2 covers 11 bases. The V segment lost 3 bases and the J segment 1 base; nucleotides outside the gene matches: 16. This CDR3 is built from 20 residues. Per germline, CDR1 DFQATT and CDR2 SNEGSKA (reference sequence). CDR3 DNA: TGCAGTGCTAGGCCCACCGGGACTAGCGGTCGGAGGTGGAACACCGGGGAGCTGTTTTTT. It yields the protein CSARPTGTSGRRWNTGELFF.

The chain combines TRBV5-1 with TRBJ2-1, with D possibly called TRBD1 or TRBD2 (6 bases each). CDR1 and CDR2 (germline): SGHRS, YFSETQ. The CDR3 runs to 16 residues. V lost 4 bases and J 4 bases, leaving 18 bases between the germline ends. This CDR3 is CASSPAAGQRYNEQFF. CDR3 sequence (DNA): TGCGCCAGCAGCCCAGCGGCGGGACAACGATACAATGAGCAGTTCTTC.

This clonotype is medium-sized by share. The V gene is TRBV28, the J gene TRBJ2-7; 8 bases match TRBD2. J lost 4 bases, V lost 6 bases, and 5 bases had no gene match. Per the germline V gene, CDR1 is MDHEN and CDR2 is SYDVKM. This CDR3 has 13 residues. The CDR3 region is CASSPGGEYEQYF. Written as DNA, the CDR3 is TGTGCCAGCAGCCCCGGGGGGGAGTACGAGCAGTACTTC.

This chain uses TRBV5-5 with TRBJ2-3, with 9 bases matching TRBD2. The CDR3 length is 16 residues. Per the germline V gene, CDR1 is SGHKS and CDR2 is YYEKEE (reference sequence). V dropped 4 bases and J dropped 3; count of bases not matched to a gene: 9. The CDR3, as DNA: TGTGCCAGCAGCCCAACCTTCCTAGCGGGGACAGATACGCAGTATTTT. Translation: CASSPTFLAGTDTQYF.

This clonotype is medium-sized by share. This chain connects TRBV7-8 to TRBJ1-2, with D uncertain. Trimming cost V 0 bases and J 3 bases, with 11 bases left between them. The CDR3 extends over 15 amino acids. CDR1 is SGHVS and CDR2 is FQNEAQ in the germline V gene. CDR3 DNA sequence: TGTGCCAGCAGCTTAGCGCGAGGAGGAGACTATGGCTACACCTTC. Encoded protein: CASSLARGGDYGYTF.

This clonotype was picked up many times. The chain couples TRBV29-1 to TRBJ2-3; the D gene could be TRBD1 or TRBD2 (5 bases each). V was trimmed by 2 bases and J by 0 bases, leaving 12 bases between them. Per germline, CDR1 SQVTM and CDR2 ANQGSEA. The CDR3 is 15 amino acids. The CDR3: CSVELGERSTDTQYF. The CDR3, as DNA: TGCAGCGTTGAACTGGGGGAGCGGAGCACAGATACGCAGTATTTT.